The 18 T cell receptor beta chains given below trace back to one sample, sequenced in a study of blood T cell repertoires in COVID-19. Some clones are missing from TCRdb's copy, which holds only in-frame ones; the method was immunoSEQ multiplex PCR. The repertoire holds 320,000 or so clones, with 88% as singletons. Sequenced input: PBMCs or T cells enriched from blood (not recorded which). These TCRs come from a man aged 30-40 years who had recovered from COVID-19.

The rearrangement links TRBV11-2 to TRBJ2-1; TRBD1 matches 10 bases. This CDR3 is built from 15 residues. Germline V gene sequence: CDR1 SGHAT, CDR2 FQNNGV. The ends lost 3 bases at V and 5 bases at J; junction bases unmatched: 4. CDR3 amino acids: CASSFGQGVHNEQFF. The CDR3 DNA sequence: TGTGCCAGCAGCTTCGGACAGGGGGTCCACAATGAGCAGTTCTTC. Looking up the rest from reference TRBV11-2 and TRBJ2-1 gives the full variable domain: EAGVAQSPRYKIIEKRQSVAFWCNPISGHATLYWYQQILGQGPKLLIQFQNNGVVDDSQLPKDRFSAERLKGVDSTLKIQPAKLEDSAVYLCASSFGQGVHNEQFFGPGTRLTVL.

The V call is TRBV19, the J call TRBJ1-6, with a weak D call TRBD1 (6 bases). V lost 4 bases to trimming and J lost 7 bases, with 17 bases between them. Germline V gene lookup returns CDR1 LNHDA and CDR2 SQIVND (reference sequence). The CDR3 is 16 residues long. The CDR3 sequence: CASSKGQTGRNSPLHF. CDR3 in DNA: TGTGCCAGTAGTAAAGGACAGACGGGCAGAAATTCACCCCTCCACTTT.

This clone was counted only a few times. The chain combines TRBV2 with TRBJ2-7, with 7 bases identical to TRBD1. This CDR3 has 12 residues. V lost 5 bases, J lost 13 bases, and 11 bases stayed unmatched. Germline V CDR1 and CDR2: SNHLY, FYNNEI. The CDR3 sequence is CASSPETGWIYF. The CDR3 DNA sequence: TGTGCCAGCAGTCCTGAGACAGGGTGGATTTACTTC.

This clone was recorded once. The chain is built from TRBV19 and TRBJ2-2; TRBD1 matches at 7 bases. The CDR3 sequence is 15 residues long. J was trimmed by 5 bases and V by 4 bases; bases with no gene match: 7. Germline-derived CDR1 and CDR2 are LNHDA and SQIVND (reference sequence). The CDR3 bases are TGTGCCAGTAGTACAGACAGGGTTTGGACCGGGGAGCTGTTTTTT. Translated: CASSTDRVWTGELFF.

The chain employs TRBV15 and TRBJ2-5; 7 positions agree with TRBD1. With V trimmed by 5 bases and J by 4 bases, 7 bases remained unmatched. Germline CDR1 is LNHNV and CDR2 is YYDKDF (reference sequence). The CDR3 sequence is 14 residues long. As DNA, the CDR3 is TGTGCCACCAGCCCACGACAGGGCGGAGAGACCCAGTACTTC. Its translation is CATSPRQGGETQYF.

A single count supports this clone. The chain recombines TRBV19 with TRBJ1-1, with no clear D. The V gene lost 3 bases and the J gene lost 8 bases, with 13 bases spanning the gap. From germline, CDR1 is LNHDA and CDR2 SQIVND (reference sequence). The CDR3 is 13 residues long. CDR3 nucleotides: TGTGCCAGTAGTATTTCGGGTATATCCGAAGCTTTCTTT. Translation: CASSISGISEAFF.

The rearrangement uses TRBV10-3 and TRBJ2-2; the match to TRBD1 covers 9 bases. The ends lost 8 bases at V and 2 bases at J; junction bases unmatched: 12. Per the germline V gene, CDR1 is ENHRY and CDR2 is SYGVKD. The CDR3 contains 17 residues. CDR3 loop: CAIRRLRDRANTGELFF. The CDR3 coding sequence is TGTGCCATCCGGCGACTACGGGACAGGGCCAACACCGGGGAGCTGTTTTTT.

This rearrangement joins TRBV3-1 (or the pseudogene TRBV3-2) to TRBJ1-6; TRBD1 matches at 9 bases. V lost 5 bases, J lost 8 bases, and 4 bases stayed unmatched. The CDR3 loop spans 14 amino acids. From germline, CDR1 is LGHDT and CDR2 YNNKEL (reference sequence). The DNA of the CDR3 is TGTGCCAGCAGCTCACAGGGGGCTGATTCACCCCTCCACTTT. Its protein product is CASSSQGADSPLHF.

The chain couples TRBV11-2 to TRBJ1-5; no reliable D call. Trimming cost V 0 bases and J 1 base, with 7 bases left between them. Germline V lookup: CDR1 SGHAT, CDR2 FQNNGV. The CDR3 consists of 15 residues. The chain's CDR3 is CASSLDGGSNQPQHF. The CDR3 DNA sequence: TGTGCCAGCAGCTTAGACGGAGGGAGCAATCAGCCCCAGCATTTT.

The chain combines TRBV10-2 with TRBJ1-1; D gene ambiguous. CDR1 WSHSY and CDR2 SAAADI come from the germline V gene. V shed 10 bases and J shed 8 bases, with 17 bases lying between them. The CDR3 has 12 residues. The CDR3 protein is CATRWQANEAFF. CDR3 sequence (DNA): TGCGCCACCCGGTGGCAGGCAAACGAAGCTTTCTTT.

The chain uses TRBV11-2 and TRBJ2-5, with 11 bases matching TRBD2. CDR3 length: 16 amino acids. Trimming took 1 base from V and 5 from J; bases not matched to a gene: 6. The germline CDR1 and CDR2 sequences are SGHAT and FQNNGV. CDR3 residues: CASSLGSGGAHETQYF. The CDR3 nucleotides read TGTGCCAGCAGCTTAGGTAGCGGGGGGGCTCACGAGACCCAGTACTTC.

The CDR3 reads CASSPPPTGELDLNYGYTF. CDR3 nucleotide sequence: TGTGCCAGCAGTCCCCCCCCCACAGGGGAACTAGACCTAAACTATGGCTACACCTTC. This rearrangement joins TRBV2 to TRBJ1-2, with 7 positions matching TRBD1. The CDR3 runs to 19 residues. V was clipped by 5 bases and J by 2 bases; unmatched bases: 20. Germline V gene sequence: CDR1 SNHLY, CDR2 FYNNEI.

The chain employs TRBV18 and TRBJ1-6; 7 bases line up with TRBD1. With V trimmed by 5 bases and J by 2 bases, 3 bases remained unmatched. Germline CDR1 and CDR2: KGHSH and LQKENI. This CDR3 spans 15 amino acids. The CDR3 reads CASSSTGTYNSPLHF. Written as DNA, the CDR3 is TGTGCCAGCTCATCGACAGGGACCTATAATTCACCCCTCCACTTT.

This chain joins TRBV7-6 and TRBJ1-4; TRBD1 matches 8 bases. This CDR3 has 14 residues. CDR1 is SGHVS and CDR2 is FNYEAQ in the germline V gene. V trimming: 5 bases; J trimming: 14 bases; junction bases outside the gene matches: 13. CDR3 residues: CASSQGTGRGFLFF. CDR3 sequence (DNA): TGTGCCAGCAGCCAAGGGACAGGCAGAGGTTTCCTGTTTTTT.

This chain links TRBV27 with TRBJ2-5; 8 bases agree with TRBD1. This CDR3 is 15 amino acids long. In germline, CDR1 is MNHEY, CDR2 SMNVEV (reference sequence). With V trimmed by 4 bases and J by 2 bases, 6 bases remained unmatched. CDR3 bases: TGTGCCAGCAGTTCCTCGACAGGGGTACAAGAGACCCAGTACTTC. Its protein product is CASSSSTGVQETQYF.

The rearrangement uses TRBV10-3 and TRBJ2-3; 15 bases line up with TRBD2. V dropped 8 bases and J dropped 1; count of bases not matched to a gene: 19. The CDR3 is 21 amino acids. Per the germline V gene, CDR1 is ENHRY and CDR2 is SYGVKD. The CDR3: CAIHPEGGLAGGGWGTDTQYF. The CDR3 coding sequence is TGTGCCATCCATCCGGAAGGGGGACTAGCGGGGGGTGGCTGGGGCACAGATACGCAGTATTTT.

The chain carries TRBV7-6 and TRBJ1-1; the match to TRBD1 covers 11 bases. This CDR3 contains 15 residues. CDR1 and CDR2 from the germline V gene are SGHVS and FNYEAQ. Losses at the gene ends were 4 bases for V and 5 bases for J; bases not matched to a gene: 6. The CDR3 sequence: CASSSGQGAWTEAFF. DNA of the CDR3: TGTGCCAGCAGCTCCGGACAGGGGGCATGGACTGAAGCTTTCTTT.

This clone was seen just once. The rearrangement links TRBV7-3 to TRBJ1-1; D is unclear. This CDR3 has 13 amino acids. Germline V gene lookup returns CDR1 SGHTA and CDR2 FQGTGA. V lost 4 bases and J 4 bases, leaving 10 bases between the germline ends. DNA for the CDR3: TGTGCCAGCAGCTCGCAGGCTGGCACTGAAGCTTTCTTT. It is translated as CASSSQAGTEAFF.